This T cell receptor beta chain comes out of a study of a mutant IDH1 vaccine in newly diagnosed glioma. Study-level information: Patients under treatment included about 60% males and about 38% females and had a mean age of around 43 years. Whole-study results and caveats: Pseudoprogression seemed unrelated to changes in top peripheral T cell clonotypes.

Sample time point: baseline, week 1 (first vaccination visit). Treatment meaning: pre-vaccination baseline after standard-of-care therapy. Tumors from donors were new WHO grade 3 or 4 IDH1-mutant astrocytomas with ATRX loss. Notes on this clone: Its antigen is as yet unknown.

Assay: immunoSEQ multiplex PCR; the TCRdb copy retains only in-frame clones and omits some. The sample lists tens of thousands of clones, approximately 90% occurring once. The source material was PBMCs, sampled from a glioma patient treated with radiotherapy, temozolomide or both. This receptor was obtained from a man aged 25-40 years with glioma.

This chain's CDR3 is CASSGYLWTDEQYF. The CDR3 DNA reads as TGTGCCAGTAGCGGGTATTTGTGGACGGACGAGCAGTACTTC. V usage is TRBV19 and J usage is TRBJ2-7; D unclear. V was cut by 6 bases and J by 5 bases, with 17 bases left in between. The CDR3 consists of 14 residues. The germline V gene has CDR1 LNHDA and CDR2 SQIVND (reference sequence).